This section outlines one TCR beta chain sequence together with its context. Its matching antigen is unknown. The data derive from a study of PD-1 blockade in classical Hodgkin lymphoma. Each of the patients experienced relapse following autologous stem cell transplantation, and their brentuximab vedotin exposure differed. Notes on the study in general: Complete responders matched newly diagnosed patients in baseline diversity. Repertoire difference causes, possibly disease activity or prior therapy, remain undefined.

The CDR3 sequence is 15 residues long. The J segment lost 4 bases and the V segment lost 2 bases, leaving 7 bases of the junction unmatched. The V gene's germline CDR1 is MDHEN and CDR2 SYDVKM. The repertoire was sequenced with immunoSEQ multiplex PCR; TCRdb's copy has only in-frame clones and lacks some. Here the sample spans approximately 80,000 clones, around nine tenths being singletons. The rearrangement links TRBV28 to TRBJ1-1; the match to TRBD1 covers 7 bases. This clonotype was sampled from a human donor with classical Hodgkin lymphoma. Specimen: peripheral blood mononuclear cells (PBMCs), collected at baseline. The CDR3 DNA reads TGTGCCAGCAGTTTAAGTAGGGGGCCGAGCACTGAAGCTTTCTTT. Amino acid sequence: CASSLSRGPSTEAFF.